This T cell receptor beta chain was obtained from a study of blood T cell repertoires in COVID-19. This clone has just one count. Trimming cost V 2 bases and J 10 bases; bases outside gene matches: 7. The germline V gene encodes CDR1 KGHSH and CDR2 LQKENI. The CDR3 consists of 15 residues. Some clones are missing from TCRdb's copy, which holds only in-frame ones; the method was immunoSEQ multiplex PCR. The sample has 200,000 to 300,000 clones, roughly four fifths seen once. The chain is built from TRBV18 and TRBJ1-6, with 8 bases aligning to TRBD1. Source material: peripheral blood. The TCR was taken from a man younger than 40 who had recovered from COVID-19. CDR3 residues: CASSPFGTGLSPLHF. The CDR3 region has the DNA TGTGCCAGCTCACCATTCGGGACAGGACTATCACCCCTCCACTTT.